The source of this T cell receptor (beta chain) is a study of blood T cell repertoires in COVID-19. Study in general: Spain, Italy and the United States supplied samples that represented acute and convalescent COVID-19. T cells, B-cell-depleted T cells, or PBMCs supplied cDNA or gDNA.

How the authors handled the data: Estimates of nucleated cell counts were drawn from the amplification of reference gene primers. Profiled with immunoSEQ multiplex PCR; TCRdb holds only in-frame clones, not every one. D and trimming come from the DNA, and the V and J calls and clone size come from that table. Of 200,000 to 250,000 clones listed, roughly 80% are singletons. This CDR3 is built from 15 residues. Germline V lookup: CDR1 SGHRS, CDR2 YFSETQ. The trim removed 8 bases at V and 1 base at J, leaving 10 bases unmatched. Specimen: peripheral blood. The TCR comes from a woman aged 55-70 years with acute or convalescent COVID-19. This chain uses TRBV5-1 with TRBJ2-3, with 7 positions matching TRBD2. Here the CDR3 reads CASRFSGDRTDTQYF. The CDR3 nucleotides are TGCGCCAGTAGGTTCAGCGGGGACCGCACAGATACGCAGTATTTT.